This note documents a single T cell receptor (beta chain) sequence. The sample comes from a study of OX40 agonist ivuxolimab in advanced cancers. V lost 6 bases and J lost 1, with 6 bases in between. The CDR3 length is 12 residues. From germline, CDR1 is MDHEN and CDR2 SYDVKM. TCRdb's table, derived via immunoSEQ multiplex PCR, lists solely in-frame clones and lacks some. The sample holds approximately 76,000 clones, around nine tenths seen once. The sequencing used CD4+ or CD8+ T cells sorted from blood, collected in a trial of the OX40 agonist ivuxolimab. V is TRBV28 and J is TRBJ1-1; D gene ambiguous. This receptor was taken from an adult with an advanced solid tumor such as melanoma, head and neck, liver or kidney cancer. The CDR3 is CASSPANTEAFF. The CDR3 nucleotides read TGTGCCAGCAGCCCAGCGAACACTGAAGCTTTCTTT.